This T cell receptor (beta chain) was observed in a study of vaccination and CD4 T cells after COVID-19. Study details: Nasal swab PCR had detected SARS-CoV-2 in convalescent patients, ten or so mild and one severe.

Treatment defined: roughly nine-day PBMC culture with coronavirus spike peptide pools or control peptides (ViraFEST assay). J lost 3 bases, V lost 5 bases, and 9 bases had no gene match. This CDR3 has 16 residues. CDR1 SNHLY and CDR2 FYNNEI come from the germline V gene. In this sample, this clonotype turned up a few times. Antigen specificity is unknown. An Oncomine TCR Beta short-read assay was used to sequence the DNA from cultured CD4+ T cells. One entry per CDR3 protein results from TCRdb running MiXCR on the PCR reads. The table has around 20,000 distinct CDR3 sequences, 48% seen once. The chain is built from TRBV2 and TRBJ1-1, with TRBD1 identical over 10 bases. The source is a human donor who had recovered from COVID-19. Sequencing was performed on CD4+ T cells from blood, cultured in vitro. CDR3 in DNA: TGTGCCAGCAGTTCTCGGACAGGGGGGTCGGACACTGAAGCTTTCTTT. Translated: CASSSRTGGSDTEAFF.